Listed below are T cell receptor beta chains from one sample, sequenced in a study of blood T cells in healthy people across ages. TCRdb processed the 5' RACE reads anew with MiXCR; each CDR3 protein has one entry. In the table there are 700,000 or so distinct CDR3 sequences, about 24% of which are singletons. What was sequenced was blood. These receptors all stem from a man in his 70s in good health. The CDR3 runs from the conserved cysteine through the conserved F or W. The D gene is left open where the match is weak. Not every row has a clone size; where given, it reads once, few, many or a size class.

v_call: TRBV6-5; d_call: NA; clone_size: NA; j_call: TRBJ1-1; cdr3_aa: CASSPDRTTNTEAFF; cdr3_nt: TGTGCCAGCAGTCCCGACAGGACCACGAACACTGAAGCTTTCTTT
v_call: TRBV7-6; d_call: NA; clone_size: many; j_call: TRBJ2-4; cdr3_aa: CASCKCAAEKNIQYF; cdr3_nt: TGTGCCAGCTGCAAGTGCGCAGCCGAGAAAAACATTCAGTACTTC
v_call: TRBV10-2; d_call: TRBD2; clone_size: NA; j_call: TRBJ2-2; cdr3_aa: CASRVAGGETGELFF; cdr3_nt: TGCGCCAGCAGAGTAGCGGGAGGGGAAACCGGGGAGCTGTTTTTT
v_call: TRBV3-1; d_call: NA; clone_size: few; j_call: TRBJ1-2; cdr3_aa: CASSQGSPGYGYTF; cdr3_nt: TGTGCCAGCAGCCAAGGGTCCCCTGGGTATGGCTACACCTTC
v_call: TRBV28; d_call: NA; clone_size: many; j_call: TRBJ2-5; cdr3_aa: CASSLLDRQETQYF; cdr3_nt: TGTGCCAGCAGTTTATTGGACAGACAAGAGACCCAGTACTTC
v_call: TRBV7-2; d_call: NA; clone_size: NA; j_call: TRBJ2-2; cdr3_aa: CASSPRTNGFAVLFF; cdr3_nt: TGTGCCAGCAGCCCCCGAACTAACGGCTTTGCGGTGCTGTTTTTT
v_call: TRBV4-2; d_call: TRBD1; clone_size: few; j_call: TRBJ1-2; cdr3_aa: CASPTGSYYGYTF; cdr3_nt: TGTGCCAGCCCGACAGGGTCTTACTATGGCTACACCTTC
v_call: TRBV6-5; d_call: NA; clone_size: few; j_call: TRBJ2-2; cdr3_aa: CASSLQGVLSGELFF; cdr3_nt: TGTGCCAGCAGCCTACAGGGCGTACTTAGCGGGGAGCTGTTTTTT
v_call: TRBV28; d_call: TRBD2; clone_size: NA; j_call: TRBJ2-3; cdr3_aa: CASSPREGRADTQYF; cdr3_nt: TGTGCCAGCAGCCCCAGGGAGGGCCGAGCAGATACGCAGTATTTT
v_call: TRBV5-5; d_call: NA; clone_size: few; j_call: TRBJ1-4; cdr3_aa: CASSLGGRDSLNEKLFF; cdr3_nt: TGTGCCAGCAGCCTGGGCGGCCGAGACTCGCTTAATGAAAAACTGTTTTTT
v_call: TRBV6-5; d_call: TRBD1; clone_size: few; j_call: TRBJ2-3; cdr3_aa: CASRMDRASTDTQYF; cdr3_nt: TGTGCCAGCAGGATGGACAGGGCTAGCACAGATACGCAGTATTTT
v_call: TRBV12-3/TRBV12-4; d_call: TRBD2; clone_size: few; j_call: TRBJ2-5; cdr3_aa: CASRERTSRETQYF; cdr3_nt: TGTGCCAGCAGAGAGCGGACTAGCAGGGAGACCCAGTACTTC
v_call: TRBV20-1; d_call: NA; clone_size: many; j_call: TRBJ2-1; cdr3_aa: CSARWTDASSYNEQFF; cdr3_nt: TGCAGTGCTAGATGGACCGATGCTAGCTCCTACAATGAGCAGTTCTTC
v_call: TRBV20-1; d_call: NA; clone_size: many; j_call: TRBJ1-2; cdr3_aa: CSARVRTRGSSVGYTF; cdr3_nt: TGCAGTGCTAGGGTGCGGACACGCGGATCGTCGGTAGGCTACACCTTC
v_call: TRBV2; d_call: TRBD2; clone_size: few; j_call: TRBJ2-1; cdr3_aa: CASFSSGSSYNEQFF; cdr3_nt: TGTGCCAGCTTTTCCAGCGGGAGCTCCTACAATGAGCAGTTCTTC
v_call: TRBV11-2; d_call: NA; clone_size: many; j_call: TRBJ1-4; cdr3_aa: CASSAGSGKLFF; cdr3_nt: TGTGCCAGCAGCGCTGGGTCGGGAAAACTGTTTTTT
v_call: TRBV11-2; d_call: NA; clone_size: NA; j_call: TRBJ2-5; cdr3_aa: CASSFGGGGMETQYF; cdr3_nt: TGTGCCAGCAGCTTCGGAGGGGGGGGGATGGAGACCCAGTACTTC
v_call: TRBV3-1; d_call: TRBD2; clone_size: NA; j_call: TRBJ2-7; cdr3_aa: CVSSRFSGGINEQYF; cdr3_nt: TGTGTCAGCAGCCGGTTTAGCGGGGGGATTAACGAGCAGTACTTC
v_call: TRBV4-1; d_call: NA; clone_size: few; j_call: TRBJ1-5; cdr3_aa: CASSQGHFQESQHF; cdr3_nt: TGCGCCAGCAGCCAAGGACACTTCCAGGAGTCCCAGCATTTT
v_call: TRBV12-3/TRBV12-4; d_call: NA; clone_size: few; j_call: TRBJ1-2; cdr3_aa: CASSDWAGGYTF; cdr3_nt: TGTGCCAGCAGTGATTGGGCCGGGGGCTACACCTTC
v_call: TRBV3-1; d_call: NA; clone_size: NA; j_call: TRBJ2-5; cdr3_aa: CASSQRGSETQYF; cdr3_nt: TGTGCCAGCAGCCAACGGGGGTCAGAGACCCAGTACTTC
v_call: TRBV7-3; d_call: NA; clone_size: many; j_call: TRBJ2-1; cdr3_aa: CASSLTHLGEQFF; cdr3_nt: TGTGCCAGCAGCTTAACGCATCTGGGTGAGCAGTTCTTC
v_call: TRBV5-1; d_call: TRBD1; clone_size: NA; j_call: TRBJ2-7; cdr3_aa: CASSLAWDRVYEQYF; cdr3_nt: TGCGCCAGCAGCTTGGCCTGGGACAGAGTCTACGAGCAGTACTTC
v_call: TRBV5-1; d_call: TRBD1; clone_size: NA; j_call: TRBJ2-4; cdr3_aa: CASSLVSGGEGIQYF; cdr3_nt: TGCGCCAGCAGCTTGGTGTCAGGGGGCGAGGGCATTCAGTACTTC
v_call: TRBV20-1; d_call: TRBD1; clone_size: few; j_call: TRBJ2-1; cdr3_aa: CSAPDRDYNEQFF; cdr3_nt: TGCAGTGCTCCTGACAGGGACTACAATGAGCAGTTCTTC
v_call: TRBV11-2; d_call: NA; clone_size: few; j_call: TRBJ1-1; cdr3_aa: CASSPIGGPTEAFF; cdr3_nt: TGTGCCAGCAGCCCAATAGGGGGTCCCACTGAAGCTTTCTTT
v_call: TRBV18; d_call: TRBD1; clone_size: NA; j_call: TRBJ1-3; cdr3_aa: CASSPGQGNSGNTIYF; cdr3_nt: TGTGCCAGCTCACCGGGACAGGGGAATAGTGGAAACACCATATATTTT
v_call: TRBV6-6; d_call: TRBD2; clone_size: NA; j_call: TRBJ2-1; cdr3_aa: CASTNPLAGNYNEQFF; cdr3_nt: TGTGCCAGCACCAACCCACTAGCGGGCAATTACAATGAGCAGTTCTTC